The table lists the clone carrying this T cell receptor beta chain with a few counts. Its antigen remains unidentified. CDR3 length: 14 amino acids. The trim removed 4 bases at V and 7 bases at J, leaving 8 bases unmatched. Per germline, CDR1 DFQATT and CDR2 SNEGSKA (reference sequence). The entry originates in a study of response to subunit inactivated influenza vaccine. Study-wide findings and caveats: Authors suggested that a seasonal influenza vaccination recruits few new T cells each time.

MiXCR was run by TCRdb on the RT-PCR reads, yielding one entry per CDR3 protein. The sample shows 450,000 to 700,000 distinct CDR3 sequences, 13% to 15% of them seen only once. This TCR derives from a man aged 50 to 60 who received an inactivated influenza vaccine. This sequence joins TRBV20-1 and TRBJ1-4; TRBD1 agrees at 8 bases. The starting material was PBMCs from blood, obtained about 12 days after vaccination. The CDR3 DNA follows: TGCAGTGCTACGAGGACAGGGCAGTCTGAAAAACTGTTTTTT. Translation: CSATRTGQSEKLFF.